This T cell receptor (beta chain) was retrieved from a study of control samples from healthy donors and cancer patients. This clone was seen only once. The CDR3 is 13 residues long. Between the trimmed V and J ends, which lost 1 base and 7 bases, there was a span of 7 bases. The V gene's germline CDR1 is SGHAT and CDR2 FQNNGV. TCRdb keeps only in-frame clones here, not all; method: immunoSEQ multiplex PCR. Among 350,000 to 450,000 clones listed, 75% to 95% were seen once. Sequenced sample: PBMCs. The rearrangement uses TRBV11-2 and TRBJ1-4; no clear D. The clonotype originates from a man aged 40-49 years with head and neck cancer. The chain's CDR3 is CASSLGSGEKLFF. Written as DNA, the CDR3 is TGTGCCAGCAGCTTAGGGTCGGGTGAAAAACTGTTTTTT.